The clone carrying this T cell receptor (beta chain) came up a few times. Its antigen is unknown. This sample stems from a study of CD8 T cells in ankylosing spondylitis. Study-level results: A motif of 7 to 9 highly homologous TCR beta variants was seen as apparently characteristic of ankylosing spondylitis blood.

Each CDR3 protein is one row after TCRdb ran MiXCR on the 5' RACE reads. The sample includes about 840,000 distinct CDR3 sequences, 10% to 15% of them seen just once. Sequencing was performed on blood, either unsorted or a sorted T cell fraction (not recorded which). The TCR comes from a male donor with ankylosing spondylitis.

For the CDR3, the DNA is TGCGCCAGCAGCCCTCGCCTGGGAGGAGGAGGTATGGAGACCCAGTACTTC. Its translation is CASSPRLGGGGMETQYF. The J gene is TRBJ2-5, the V gene TRBV4-1; TRBD2 is a possible D gene (6 bases). The ends were cut back, 4 bases at V and 5 bases at J, with 23 bases in the middle. CDR1 and CDR2 from the germline V gene are MGHRA and YSYEKL. This CDR3 has 17 residues.